This TCR beta chain was sequenced during a study of follicular helper T cells after annual influenza vaccination. As to time point: 2014-2015 season, 7 days after vaccination. Profiled with immunoSEQ multiplex PCR; TCRdb holds only in-frame clones, not every one. The sample consists of 9,500 to 13,000 clones, about 83% of them appearing once. The CDR3 is 14 amino acids. From germline, CDR1 is MGHRA and CDR2 YSYEKL. The germline V and J ends were trimmed by 0 bases and 2 bases, with 6 bases remaining between them. This clonotype was sampled from an adult who received the influenza vaccine. Sequenced material: CXCR5- memory CD4+ T cells sorted from blood, taken 7 days after influenza vaccination. J is TRBJ2-3 and V is TRBV4-1; D ambiguous. This CDR3 reads CASSQDQHTDTQYF. The DNA for the CDR3 is TGCGCCAGCAGCCAAGATCAACACACAGATACGCAGTATTTT.